One sample yielded the 29 T cell receptor beta chains listed below, sequenced in a study of long-term antiretroviral therapy in people with HIV. Version v3.0 of the immunoSEQ assay ran at survey level. Clones were read by immunoSEQ multiplex PCR, and TCRdb kept only the in-frame ones, dropping some. The sample records tens of thousands of clones, around nine tenths being singletons. The material was unsorted PBMCs, obtained 0.1 years before starting antiretroviral therapy. The receptors originated from a woman between 50 and 59 years old with HIV.

The chain employs TRBV11-2 and TRBJ1-3; TRBD1 might be the D (5 bases). V was shortened by 6 bases and J by 1 base, with 10 bases between the two germline ends. The CDR3 has 14 amino acids. Germline assignment: CDR1 SGHAT and CDR2 FQNNGV. CDR3 protein: CASSQQVSGNTIYF. CDR3 DNA: TGTGCCAGCAGTCAACAGGTATCTGGAAACACCATATATTTT.

This chain joins TRBV7-8 and TRBJ1-2; 7 nucleotides line up with TRBD1. Germline V gene sequence: CDR1 SGHVS, CDR2 FQNEAQ. This CDR3 comprises 14 residues. With V trimmed by 5 bases and J by 9 bases, 12 bases remained unmatched. CDR3 bases: TGTGCCAGCAGCACAATGGGACAGAGCTTAAGCTACACCTTC. This encodes CASSTMGQSLSYTF.

This chain links TRBV13 with TRBJ1-2; unclear D gene. Trimming left V 7 bases short and J 0 bases short, with 12 bases between. The CDR3 covers 14 residues. From germline, CDR1 is PRHDT and CDR2 FYEKMQ (reference sequence). This CDR3 is CASKLQNSNYGYTF. CDR3 nucleotide sequence: TGTGCCAGCAAGTTACAGAACTCTAACTATGGCTACACCTTC.

The chain carries TRBV7-9 and TRBJ2-1; TRBD1 is a possible D gene (6 bases). Trimming removed 2 bases at V and 6 bases at J, with 17 bases between. The CDR3 runs 16 residues. The germline V gene has CDR1 SEHNR and CDR2 FQNEAQ (reference sequence). Here the CDR3 DNA reads TGTGCCAGCAGCTTACTTTCAGGGCAAGGGGGCAATGAGCAGTTCTTC. Its translation: CASSLLSGQGGNEQFF.

This chain links TRBV28 with TRBJ1-2, with TRBD1 matching over 7 bases. Per the germline V gene, CDR1 is MDHEN and CDR2 is SYDVKM. The V segment lost 5 bases and the J segment 4 bases; nucleotides outside the gene matches: 4. The CDR3 covers 13 residues. In DNA, the CDR3 is TGTGCCAGCAGTGAGGGGGCTCGCTATGGCTACACCTTC. Translating gives CASSEGARYGYTF.

This clone was seen a few times. The chain carries TRBV9 and TRBJ2-7, with TRBD1 as a possible D gene (5 bases). The CDR3 runs to 15 residues. V was cut by 4 bases and J by 3 bases, with 17 bases left in between. CDR1 and CDR2 from the germline V gene are SGDLS and YYNGEE. CDR3 loop: CASSSSSPRVYEQYF. CDR3 sequence (DNA): TGTGCCAGCAGCTCCTCCTCCCCCAGGGTCTACGAGCAGTACTTC.

The chain carries TRBV5-1 and TRBJ2-5, with D possibly matching TRBD2 (6 bases). V shed 0 bases and J shed 1 base, with 22 bases lying between them. Germline V gives CDR1 SGHRS, CDR2 YFSETQ. The CDR3 has 19 residues. The CDR3 spells CASSLAGTYWGLSQETQYF. CDR3 nucleotide sequence: TGCGCCAGCAGCTTGGCCGGGACTTACTGGGGGTTGTCCCAAGAGACCCAGTACTTC.

The V and J genes are TRBV9 and TRBJ1-1; D is perhaps TRBD1 (6 bases). Trimming cost V 0 bases and J 11 bases, with 14 bases left between them. CDR3 size: 13 residues. CDR1 is SGDLS and CDR2 is YYNGEE in the germline V gene. In DNA form, the CDR3 reads TGTGCCAGCAGCGTAGAAGCGGGGGCGGAGGCTTTCTTT. Translated, it gives CASSVEAGAEAFF.

The V gene is TRBV4-3, the J gene TRBJ2-7, with TRBD1 matching over 9 bases. Germline CDR1 reads LGHNA; CDR2 reads YSLEER. The CDR3 sequence is 14 residues long. V lost 6 bases and J lost 4; bases outside the gene matches: 7. The chain's CDR3 is CASRKGTGPYEQYF. CDR3 in DNA: TGCGCCAGCAGGAAGGGGACAGGGCCTTACGAGCAGTACTTC.

This chain connects TRBV6-5 to TRBJ2-5; 8 positions match TRBD1. With V trimmed by 5 bases and J by 5 bases, 4 bases remained unmatched. The CDR3 covers 13 residues. Germline CDR1 reads MNHEY; CDR2 reads SVGAGI. CDR3 protein: CASSKHRGETQYF. DNA for the CDR3: TGTGCCAGCAGTAAGCACAGGGGGGAGACCCAGTACTTC.

The rearrangement joins TRBV27 to TRBJ1-1; D gene unclear. Germline loops: CDR1 MNHEY, CDR2 SMNVEV (reference sequence). This CDR3 has 13 residues. Trimming shortened V by 8 bases and J by 8 bases, and 18 bases separated the two germline ends. The CDR3 DNA follows: TGTGCCAGCTCCCGCGGGGTGGCCGGGGAAGCTTTCTTT. It translates to CASSRGVAGEAFF.

The chain employs TRBV7-3 and TRBJ2-2; 8 nucleotides match TRBD2. The CDR3 covers 15 residues. J lost 6 bases, V lost 2 bases, and 5 bases had no gene match. Germline-derived CDR1 and CDR2 are SGHTA and FQGTGA. The CDR3 region has the DNA TGTGCCAGCAGCTTATCGGGGGGGCTCCCCGGGGAGCTGTTTTTT. Its protein product is CASSLSGGLPGELFF.

This clone was found a few times. V usage is TRBV19 and J usage is TRBJ1-1; D is unresolved. The V and J ends lost 6 bases and 0 bases respectively, with 8 bases between them. Germline V CDR1 and CDR2: LNHDA, SQIVND (reference sequence). This CDR3 comprises 13 residues. CDR3 region: CASRSVLNTEAFF. DNA for the CDR3: TGTGCCAGTAGATCGGTTCTGAACACTGAAGCTTTCTTT.

The gene calls are TRBV15 and TRBJ1-4; the match to TRBD1 covers 9 bases. There are 16 residues in the CDR3. Unmatched junction bases numbered 4, after V lost 5 bases and J lost 0 bases. CDR1 and CDR2 from the germline V gene are LNHNV and YYDKDF (reference sequence). In nucleotides, the CDR3 is TGTGCCACCAGCGAGGGACAGGGAACAACTAATGAAAAACTGTTTTTT. Translation gives CATSEGQGTTNEKLFF.

Only a few counts were recorded for this clone. The genes are TRBV19 and TRBJ2-7, with 8 bases lining up with TRBD2. Germline V CDR1 and CDR2: LNHDA, SQIVND (reference sequence). This CDR3 has 16 amino acids. The V gene end was trimmed by 3 bases and the J gene end by 0 bases; junction bases not matched to a gene: 7. CDR3 loop: CASSMGSRGDSYEQYF. CDR3 DNA sequence: TGTGCCAGTAGTATGGGCTCGCGGGGGGACTCCTACGAGCAGTACTTC.

The V gene is TRBV20-1, the J gene TRBJ2-3, with a weak D call TRBD2 (5 bases). The germline V gene has CDR1 DFQATT and CDR2 SNEGSKA (reference sequence). Trimming removed 0 bases at V and 8 bases at J, with 6 bases between. The CDR3 totals 11 residues. The CDR3: CSARDRGTQYF. The CDR3 DNA reads as TGCAGTGCTAGAGATCGGGGTACGCAGTATTTT.

The chain uses TRBV5-1 and TRBJ1-5; 7 nucleotides agree with TRBD1. The germline CDR1 and CDR2 sequences are SGHRS and YFSETQ. The CDR3 sequence is 16 residues long. Germline trimming cut 0 bases from V and 11 bases from J; bases unmatched to any gene: 14. The CDR3 bases are TGCGCCAGCAGCTTGGATGCAGGGGGGGACTTTTCGGCCCAGCATTTT. Protein product: CASSLDAGGDFSAQHF.

The chain recombines TRBV11-2 with TRBJ1-1, with 8 bases identical to TRBD1. Germline V gives CDR1 SGHAT, CDR2 FQNNGV. There are 17 residues in the CDR3. Trimming took 4 bases from V and 4 from J; bases not matched to a gene: 14. The CDR3 spells CASSSPRPDRVGTEAFF. Written as DNA, the CDR3 is TGTGCCAGCAGCTCACCGAGGCCGGACAGGGTAGGCACTGAAGCTTTCTTT.

The V gene is TRBV2, the J gene TRBJ2-1; 9 positions agree with TRBD2. CDR3 length: 16 amino acids. CDR1 is SNHLY and CDR2 is FYNNEI in the germline V gene. With V trimmed by 5 bases and J by 8 bases, 13 bases remained unmatched. CDR3 loop: CASSPPDWRGGHEQFF. Written as DNA, the CDR3 is TGTGCCAGCAGTCCACCCGACTGGCGGGGGGGGCATGAGCAGTTCTTC.

The genes are TRBV30 and TRBJ1-2, with 7 bases aligning to TRBD1. V shed 3 bases and J 8 bases; nucleotides not matched to a gene: 3. CDR1 is GTSNPN, CDR2 SVGIG, per germline (reference sequence). This CDR3 contains 11 residues. The CDR3 nucleotides read TGTGCCTGGAGGGGCAGGGGGGGCTACACCTTC. Translating gives CAWRGRGGYTF.

The chain combines TRBV7-9 with TRBJ2-5; 13 bases are a match to TRBD2. Germline V lookup: CDR1 SEHNR, CDR2 FQNEAQ (reference sequence). The CDR3 is made up of 16 amino acids. V was clipped by 2 bases and J by 5 bases; unmatched bases: 5. The CDR3 DNA follows: TGTGCCAGCAGCTTAACTAGCGGGGGGGGTCGGGAGACCCAGTACTTC. Protein product: CASSLTSGGGRETQYF.

V gene TRBV23-1 combines with J gene TRBJ2-7; D is possibly TRBD2 (5 bases). TRBV23-1 is recorded as an ORF, its role being uncertain. The CDR3 runs 15 residues. Trimming left V 0 bases short and J 0 bases short, with 9 bases between. CDR3 loop: CASSQSRAVSYEQYF. CDR3 coding DNA: TGCGCCAGCAGTCAATCGAGGGCCGTCTCCTACGAGCAGTACTTC.

The rearrangement uses TRBV5-1 and TRBJ2-2; D perhaps matches TRBD1 (6 bases). V was cut by 0 bases and J by 6 bases, with 9 bases left in between. Germline-derived CDR1 and CDR2 are SGHRS and YFSETQ. The length of the CDR3 is 14 residues. Here the CDR3 reads CASSLGGLPGELFF. In DNA form, the CDR3 reads TGCGCCAGCAGCTTGGGGGGGCTCCCCGGGGAGCTGTTTTTT. Together with reference TRBV5-1 and TRBJ2-2, the CDR3 gives the full variable domain: KAGVTQTPRYLIKTRGQQVTLSCSPISGHRSVSWYQQTPGQGLQFLFEYFSETQRNKGNFPGRFSGRQFSNSRSEMNVSTLELGDSALYLCASSLGGLPGELFFGEGSRLTVL.

This clone is a singleton in its sample. V is TRBV18 and J is TRBJ2-7, with D hard to call. Germline V gene sequence: CDR1 KGHSH, CDR2 LQKENI. The V and J ends lost 1 base and 2 bases respectively, with 9 bases between them. The CDR3 has 14 residues. The CDR3 loop is CASSPLKGTYEQYF. The CDR3 coding sequence is TGTGCCAGCTCACCACTGAAAGGGACCTACGAGCAGTACTTC.

The chain joins TRBV18 to TRBJ2-3, with a weak D call TRBD2 (6 bases). This CDR3 is 16 amino acids long. V gave up 4 bases and J gave up 4 bases, with 18 bases separating them. Germline assignment: CDR1 KGHSH and CDR2 LQKENI. CDR3 sequence reads: CASSLRSLANADTQYF. For the CDR3, the DNA is TGTGCCAGCTCACTACGGTCTCTAGCGAACGCAGATACGCAGTATTTT. The variable domain in full, completed from reference TRBV18 and TRBJ2-3, reads NAGVMQNPRHLVRRRGQEARLRCSPMKGHSHVYWYRQLPEEGLKFMVYLQKENIIDESGMPKERFSAEFPKEGPSILRIQQVVRGDSAAYFCASSLRSLANADTQYFGPGTRLTVL.

The gene calls are TRBV19 and TRBJ1-3; 10 positions match TRBD1. CDR1 is LNHDA and CDR2 is SQIVND in the germline V gene (reference sequence). The junction had 9 bases not matched to a gene; V was cut back by 3 bases and J by 10 bases. The CDR3 contains 15 residues. This chain's CDR3 is CASSIESGTGETIYF. The CDR3 bases are TGTGCCAGTAGTATCGAATCCGGGACAGGGGAAACCATATATTTT. The complete variable domain, with remaining parts taken from reference TRBV19 and TRBJ1-3, reads DGGITQSPKYLFRKEGQNVTLSCEQNLNHDAMYWYRQDPGQGLRLIYYSQIVNDFQKGDIAEGYSVSREKKESFPLTVTSAQKNPTAFYLCASSIESGTGETIYFGEGSWLTVV.

DNA for the CDR3: TGTGCCAGCAGCCAAGTGGGACAGGGGTACGAGCAGTACTTC. Translated: CASSQVGQGYEQYF. J is TRBJ2-7 and V is TRBV14, with 10 bases matching TRBD1. Germline CDR1 SGHDN, CDR2 FVKESK. The CDR3 totals 14 residues. V shed 1 base and J 4 bases; nucleotides not matched to a gene: 1.

This chain joins TRBV4-1 and TRBJ1-2, with D unclear. The CDR3 loop spans 15 amino acids. V gave up 1 base and J gave up 4 bases, with 13 bases separating them. Germline values: CDR1 MGHRA, CDR2 YSYEKL. CDR3 in amino acids: CASSQGSGEAYGYTF. CDR3 sequence (DNA): TGCGCCAGCAGCCAAGGCTCAGGAGAGGCCTATGGCTACACCTTC.

This clone was picked up a small number of times. This chain uses TRBV7-2 with TRBJ2-7; D is unresolved. V gave up 2 bases and J gave up 2 bases, with 10 bases separating them. The CDR3 has 14 amino acids. Germline-derived CDR1 and CDR2 are SGHTA and FQGNSA. In DNA, the CDR3 is TGTGCCAGCAGCTTAATTCCCGGAACCTACGAGCAGTACTTC. Protein product: CASSLIPGTYEQYF.